One TCR beta chain is described in this entry. The antigen is not known. At the Johns Hopkins FTIC core, DNA taken from cultured CD4+ T cells was sequenced by way of the Oncomine TCR Beta short-read assay. Genomic DNA was isolated from CD4+ T cells that had been cultured. Via MiXCR, TCRdb re-called the PCR reads, giving one row per CDR3 protein. Here the sample spans 15,000 to 20,000 distinct CDR3 sequences, approximately 50% being singletons. The treatment was: approximately 9-day PBMC culture with coronavirus spike peptide pools or control peptides (ViraFEST assay). T cells were expanded with peptide pools, and expanded clonotypes were identified by TCR sequencing. This sample is part of a study of vaccination and CD4 T cells after COVID-19. On the study more broadly: Following dose two, a median around 70 days (range 14 to 241) passed before post-vaccine samples were taken. Each of the control cultures got a CEFX pool, an HIV-1 Nef pool, or no peptide.

V lost 1 base and J lost 0, with 13 bases in between. CDR3 length: 17 residues. In germline, CDR1 is SNHLY, CDR2 FYNNEI. The sequenced material came from CD4+ T cells from blood, cultured in vitro. The V and J genes are TRBV2 and TRBJ1-5; D not resolved. This sequence originates from a human donor who had recovered from COVID-19. In DNA form, the CDR3 reads TGTGCCAGCAGTGAAGGACACCTAAGATATAGCAATCAGCCCCAGCATTTT. As protein: CASSEGHLRYSNQPQHF.